This is a list of T cell receptor beta chains from one sample in a study of T cells in Graves' hyperthyroidism and ophthalmopathy. Using its own MiXCR run on the multiplex PCR reads, TCRdb lists one record per CDR3 protein. The data show just under 750,000 distinct CDR3 sequences, around 40% seen once. Sequenced sample: blood. Receptors originate from a woman aged 35 to 49 with Graves' hyperthyroidism. Each CDR3 is given without its conserved first and last residue. Fields, in order: CDR3 protein, V gene.

ASSVDRVDSPLH,TRBV11-2
ASSIRDSLLGAGAQY,TRBV14
ASSFRTESHEQY,TRBV5-4
ASSGGGTFRNSPLH,TRBV2
SVAAGSIYGYT,TRBV29-1
SAPQGGLIYGYT,TRBV20-1
ASSSRSSGGVYETQY,TRBV5-4
ASSRKTSGSTDTQY,TRBV7-2
ASSYSSVRTVPYGYT,TRBV7-9
SVETGRSRSSYNEQF,TRBV29-1
ASRPRDYQETQY,TRBV5-1
ASNPEAPNYGYT,TRBV28
ASSWGGSRNEQY,TRBV7-9
ASSYVGEGGNEKLF,TRBV6-6
ASSLGGTAAIQY,TRBV7-2
ARMQGQETQY,TRBV19
ATSVFTGTRETQY,TRBV15
ASSRPSGGRRGGGANVLT,TRBV2
ASSPRELSSEQY,TRBV12-3/TRBV12-4
AISGLAGYEQY,TRBV10-3
ASSFIGRANEKLF,TRBV12-3/TRBV12-4
ASNRDSSHTQY,TRBV25-1
ASSLADGGNTGELF,TRBV5-1
ASSLSFRGTLETQY,TRBV7-2
SVEDWRGGAF,TRBV29-1
ASSYSFSNQPQH,TRBV25-1
ASSEAQVYNSPLH,TRBV2
ATSDRGQGIYEQY,TRBV24-1
ASSQTMSLAYEQY,TRBV4-3
SGRVQGADTEAF,TRBV29-1
AIGRDRYATDTQY,TRBV10-3
ASSEEGVRDTQY,TRBV10-1
AWSVLAQGTQY,TRBV7-9
ASSKTESNQPQH,TRBV12-3/TRBV12-4
ASRRDSLSNQPQH,TRBV6-6
ASSRTGEWNTEAF,TRBV5-1